The 27 T cell receptor beta chains in this list originate from one sample, sequenced in a study of siplizumab effects on memory and regulatory T cells. Sequencing used immunoSEQ multiplex PCR; TCRdb keeps in-frame clones, though not all of them. The data show approximately 100,000 clones, with 94% seen just once and approximately 0.58% held by the top ten. The source material was Tregs sorted from blood. These receptors all come from a human donor in good health.

The chain has TRBV5-4 and TRBJ1-5; D ambiguous. The CDR3 runs 15 residues. Germline CDR1 reads SGHNT; CDR2 reads YYREEE (reference sequence). V dropped 0 bases and J dropped 6 bases, with 13 bases sitting between them. This CDR3 is CASSLDGGPGQPQHF. The CDR3 bases are TGTGCCAGCAGCTTGGATGGAGGGCCCGGTCAGCCCCAGCATTTT.

This chain links TRBV5-4 with TRBJ1-6; the D is unclear. The CDR3 extends over 16 amino acids. Trimming stripped 4 bases from V and 0 bases from J, with 11 bases between. The germline gives CDR1 SGHNT, CDR2 YYREEE (reference sequence). The chain's CDR3 is CASSLQTGSYNSPLHF. The CDR3 DNA sequence: TGTGCCAGCAGCCTCCAAACCGGCTCCTATAATTCACCCCTCCACTTT.

The chain recombines TRBV7-2 with TRBJ2-7; D not resolved. The CDR3 is made up of 11 amino acids. V lost 4 bases and J 7 bases, leaving 8 bases between the germline ends. Germline V CDR1 and CDR2: SGHTA, FQGNSA. CDR3 sequence: CASSSAREQYF. The CDR3 DNA sequence: TGTGCCAGCAGCTCCGCCCGGGAGCAGTACTTC.

CDR3 protein: CASRLGRSRDNEKLFF. Here the CDR3 DNA reads TGTGCCAGCAGGCTGGGGAGAAGCAGGGATAATGAAAAACTGTTTTTT. V usage is TRBV7-2 and J usage is TRBJ1-4, with D possibly matching TRBD1 (5 bases). Germline CDR1 is SGHTA and CDR2 is FQGNSA. This CDR3 is built from 16 residues. V lost 6 bases, J lost 4 bases, and 18 bases lay in between.

This clone was picked up a small number of times. The chain employs TRBV4-1 and TRBJ2-5; 8 bases fit TRBD2. Germline CDR1 is MGHRA and CDR2 is YSYEKL. This CDR3 region has 13 residues. The V gene end was trimmed by 2 bases and the J gene end by 4 bases; junction bases not matched to a gene: 0. CDR3 loop: CASSQRGGETQYF. In nucleotides, the CDR3 is TGCGCCAGCAGCCAACGGGGGGGAGAGACCCAGTACTTC.

This chain's CDR3 is CASSQVSKTYEQYF. The CDR3 nucleotides are TGTGCCAGCAGCCAAGTGTCAAAGACCTACGAGCAGTACTTC. The genes are TRBV4-2 and TRBJ2-7, with no clear D. Germline CDR1 LGHNA, CDR2 YNFKEQ. Trimming stripped 1 base from V and 2 bases from J, with 9 bases between. CDR3 length: 14 amino acids.

The chain couples TRBV19 to TRBJ1-5, with a tentative D call TRBD1 (6 bases). Germline assignment: CDR1 LNHDA and CDR2 SQIVND (reference sequence). With 3 bases removed from V and 4 bases from J, the gap between germline ends came to 13 bases. This CDR3 contains 15 residues. The CDR3 loop is CASSIQDSKNQPQHF. The CDR3 nucleotides read TGTGCCAGTAGTATCCAGGACAGTAAAAATCAGCCCCAGCATTTT.

The rearrangement links TRBV6-5 to TRBJ1-5; perhaps TRBD1 as D (6 bases). The germline V gene encodes CDR1 MNHEY and CDR2 SVGAGI. This CDR3 has 15 residues. The V and J ends lost 6 bases and 2 bases respectively, with 14 bases between them. The CDR3 region has the DNA TGTGCCAGCAGGCAACAGGGTGGTGGCAATCAGCCCCAGCATTTT. The encoded protein is CASRQQGGGNQPQHF.

This clone was recorded a few times. This sequence joins TRBV4-1 and TRBJ1-4; D gene unclear. Trimming left V 0 bases short and J 10 bases short, with 3 bases between. Per germline, CDR1 MGHRA and CDR2 YSYEKL. The length of the CDR3 is 11 residues. DNA for the CDR3: TGCGCCAGCAGCCAAGAGGCAAAACTGTTTTTT. This codes for CASSQEAKLFF.

As regards this clone: The sample has other DNA sequences that encode this CDR3 too. CDR3 nucleotides: TGCAGTGCTCGATACAATGAGCAGTTCTTC. Translation gives CSARYNEQFF. The V and J genes are TRBV20-1 and TRBJ2-1, with D hard to call. The CDR3 sequence is 10 residues long. CDR1 and CDR2 from the germline V gene are DFQATT and SNEGSKA (reference sequence). The germline V and J ends were trimmed by 5 bases and 4 bases, with 3 bases remaining between them.

The gene calls are TRBV15 and TRBJ1-5, with D hard to call. Looked up from germline, CDR1 is LNHNV and CDR2 is YYDKDF (reference sequence). With 0 bases removed from V and 4 bases from J, the gap between germline ends came to 7 bases. This CDR3 has 14 amino acids. The CDR3 region has the DNA TGTGCCACCAGCAGAGAAGCGATTAATCAGCCCCAGCATTTT. It encodes CATSREAINQPQHF.

The chain joins TRBV18 to TRBJ1-2; the D gene is possibly TRBD1 (5 bases). The germline V gene encodes CDR1 KGHSH and CDR2 LQKENI. CDR3 length: 18 amino acids. V lost 2 bases and J lost 2, with 21 bases in between. The CDR3 sequence: CASSPFSQGLTTNYGYTF. CDR3 DNA sequence: TGTGCCAGCTCACCATTTAGCCAGGGCTTGACTACCAACTATGGCTACACCTTC.

V usage is TRBV5-1 and J usage is TRBJ1-1, with D maybe TRBD1 (6 bases). The CDR3 covers 14 residues. With 6 bases removed from V and 10 bases from J, the gap between germline ends came to 22 bases. Germline lookup yields CDR1 SGHRS and CDR2 YFSETQ. The CDR3 loop reads CASTSLGGRGLAFF. As DNA, the CDR3 is TGCGCCAGCACTTCCTTGGGGGGCCGGGGTTTAGCTTTCTTT.

V and J are TRBV19 and TRBJ1-5, with TRBD1 matching 11 bases. V was clipped by 5 bases and J by 0 bases; unmatched bases: 6. Germline V gene lookup returns CDR1 LNHDA and CDR2 SQIVND (reference sequence). This CDR3 comprises 17 residues. The chain's CDR3 is CASSPKDRGLSNQPQHF. DNA for the CDR3: TGTGCCAGTAGTCCAAAGGACAGGGGGCTTAGCAATCAGCCCCAGCATTTT.

Concerning this clone itself: It differs at one base from a far larger clone, so likely a read error. The chain carries TRBV5-1 and TRBJ2-5; D is ambiguous. V was shortened by 4 bases and J by 2 bases, with 9 bases between the two germline ends. This CDR3 is 13 amino acids long. Germline loops: CDR1 SGHRS, CDR2 YFSETQ. The CDR3 nucleotides are TGCGCCAGCAGCAGGGCAGAGCAAGAGACCCAGTACTTC. This sequence encodes CASSRAEQETQYF.

The chain combines TRBV28 with TRBJ1-5; D is unclear. The V and J ends lost 8 bases and 1 base respectively, with 9 bases between them. The CDR3 is 13 residues long. Germline-derived CDR1 and CDR2 are MDHEN and SYDVKM. This chain's CDR3 is CASRAGSNQPQHF. CDR3 DNA sequence: TGTGCCAGCCGGGCGGGAAGCAATCAGCCCCAGCATTTT.

V gene TRBV11-1 combines with J gene TRBJ2-5, with 9 bases identical to TRBD2. The V gene end was trimmed by 5 bases and the J gene end by 7 bases; junction bases not matched to a gene: 17. Germline-derived CDR1 and CDR2 are SGHAT and FQDESV (reference sequence). The CDR3 runs 17 residues. Here the CDR3 reads CASSAIRLAGPLGTQYF. In DNA, the CDR3 is TGTGCCAGCAGCGCGATTCGGCTAGCGGGGCCATTAGGGACCCAGTACTTC. The full variable domain, completed using reference TRBV11-1 and TRBJ2-5, is EAEVAQSPRYKITEKSQAVAFWCDPISGHATLYWYRQILGQGPELLVQFQDESVVDDSQLPKDRFSAERLKGVDSTLKIQPAELGDSAMYLCASSAIRLAGPLGTQYFGPGTRLLVL.

This clone was recorded only once. The DNA for the CDR3 is TGTGCCACCCATAGCGGAGGACCCAACAATGAGCAGTTCTTC. Translation gives CATHSGGPNNEQFF. The genes are TRBV6-5 and TRBJ2-1; D is perhaps TRBD2 (6 bases). CDR1 MNHEY and CDR2 SVGAGI come from the germline V gene. Between the trimmed V and J ends, which lost 10 bases and 5 bases, there was a span of 18 bases. The CDR3 runs to 14 residues.

This chain joins TRBV27 and TRBJ2-1; D possibly matches TRBD1 or TRBD2 (5 bases each). Germline CDR1 is MNHEY and CDR2 is SMNVEV (reference sequence). The CDR3 runs 13 residues. Trimming cost V 1 base and J 11 bases, with 12 bases left between them. The CDR3 DNA sequence: TGTGCCAGCAGTTTATTGGGGGACCACCAGCAGTTCTTC. Its translation is CASSLLGDHQQFF.

The chain carries TRBV7-6 and TRBJ2-7; 7 nucleotides align to TRBD2. This CDR3 contains 15 residues. The junction had 7 bases not matched to a gene; V was cut back by 1 base and J by 4 bases. Germline V CDR1 and CDR2: SGHVS, FNYEAQ. The CDR3 DNA reads as TGTGCCAGCAGCTTAGGCGGGAGTAGTACTTACGAGCAGTACTTC. This sequence encodes CASSLGGSSTYEQYF.

V gene TRBV7-8 combines with J gene TRBJ1-2; D is unresolved. The CDR3 runs 14 residues. Per the germline V gene, CDR1 is SGHVS and CDR2 is FQNEAQ. The V end lost 2 bases, the J end lost 1 base, and 8 bases lay between the germline ends. CDR3 sequence reads: CASSLSGVNYGYTF. The CDR3 region has the DNA TGTGCCAGCAGCTTAAGTGGGGTTAACTATGGCTACACCTTC.

A single count supports this clone. The rearrangement uses TRBV5-1 and TRBJ1-2; D is possibly TRBD1 (5 bases). The CDR3 sequence is 14 residues long. From germline, CDR1 is SGHRS and CDR2 YFSETQ. V was clipped by 7 bases and J by 4 bases, with 17 bases between them. The CDR3, as DNA: TGCGCCAGCCGGTGGGAGGGGTTGCCCTATGGCTACACCTTC. Protein product: CASRWEGLPYGYTF. Based on the CDR3 plus reference TRBV5-1 and TRBJ1-2, the full variable domain is KAGVTQTPRYLIKTRGQQVTLSCSPISGHRSVSWYQQTPGQGLQFLFEYFSETQRNKGNFPGRFSGRQFSNSRSEMNVSTLELGDSALYLCASRWEGLPYGYTFGSGTRLTVV.

This chain joins TRBV20-1 and TRBJ1-1; D is unresolved. The germline V and J ends were trimmed by 4 bases and 4 bases, with 7 bases remaining between them. From germline, CDR1 is DFQATT and CDR2 SNEGSKA (reference sequence). The CDR3 is made up of 11 amino acids. For the CDR3, the DNA is TGCAGTGCTACGAGGGTCACTGAAGCTTTCTTT. This encodes CSATRVTEAFF.

Concerning this clone itself: The sample holds other DNA sequences that translate to the same CDR3. This chain links TRBV7-9 with TRBJ2-2, with D perhaps matching TRBD1 (8 bases). The CDR3 totals 15 residues. V lost 6 bases to trimming and J lost 1 base, with 12 bases between them. Per the germline V gene, CDR1 is SEHNR and CDR2 is FQNEAQ (reference sequence). This CDR3 is CASRGGTGNTGELFF. The CDR3 nucleotides are TGTGCCAGCAGGGGGGGGACAGGGAACACCGGGGAGCTGTTTTTT.

This clone was detected only a few times. V and J are TRBV30 and TRBJ2-3, with D possibly called TRBD1 or TRBD2 (5 bases each). Trimming removed 1 base from V and 9 bases from J, with 11 bases in between. The CDR3 spans 12 residues. Germline CDR1 GTSNPN, CDR2 SVGIG (reference sequence). CDR3 in amino acids: CAWSGGDGTQYF. The CDR3 DNA follows: TGTGCCTGGAGTGGAGGGGATGGAACGCAGTATTTT.

This rearrangement joins TRBV10-3 to TRBJ2-5, with D maybe TRBD2 (5 bases). Per germline, CDR1 ENHRY and CDR2 SYGVKD. CDR3 length: 16 residues. Trimming took off 2 bases at V and 5 bases at J, with 18 bases between the two ends. The DNA of the CDR3 is TGTGCCATCAGTGAGGGACTTATAGCTGGGCGGGAGACCCAGTACTTC. Encoded protein: CAISEGLIAGRETQYF.

J is TRBJ1-1 and V is TRBV4-2; 7 bases fit TRBD1. With V trimmed by 7 bases and J by 2 bases, 13 bases remained unmatched. Looked up from germline, CDR1 is LGHNA and CDR2 is YNFKEQ. The CDR3 consists of 16 residues. The CDR3 nucleotides are TGTGCCAGCACCATAAACAGGGGTTACTCCAACACTGAAGCTTTCTTT. It is translated as CASTINRGYSNTEAFF.